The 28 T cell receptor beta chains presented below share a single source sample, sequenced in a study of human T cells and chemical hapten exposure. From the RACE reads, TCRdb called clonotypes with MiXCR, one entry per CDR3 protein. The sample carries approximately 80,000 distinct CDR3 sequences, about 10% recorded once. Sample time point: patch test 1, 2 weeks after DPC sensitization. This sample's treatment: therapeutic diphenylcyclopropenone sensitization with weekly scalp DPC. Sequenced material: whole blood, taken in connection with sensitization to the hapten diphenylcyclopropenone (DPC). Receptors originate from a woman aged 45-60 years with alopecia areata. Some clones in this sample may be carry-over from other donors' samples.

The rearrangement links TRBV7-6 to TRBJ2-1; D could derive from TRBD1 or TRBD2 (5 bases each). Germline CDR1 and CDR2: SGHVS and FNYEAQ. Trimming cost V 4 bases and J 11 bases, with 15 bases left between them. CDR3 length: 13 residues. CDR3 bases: TGTGCCAGCAGCTCAACCGAACCGGGACAGCAGTTCTTC. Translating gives CASSSTEPGQQFF.

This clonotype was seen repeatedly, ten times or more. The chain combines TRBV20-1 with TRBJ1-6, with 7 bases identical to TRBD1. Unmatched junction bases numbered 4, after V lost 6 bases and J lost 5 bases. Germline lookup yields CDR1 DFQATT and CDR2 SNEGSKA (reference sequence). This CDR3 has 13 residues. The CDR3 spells CSAAGTDNSPLHF. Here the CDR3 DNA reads TGCAGTGCGGCCGGGACAGATAATTCACCCCTCCACTTT.

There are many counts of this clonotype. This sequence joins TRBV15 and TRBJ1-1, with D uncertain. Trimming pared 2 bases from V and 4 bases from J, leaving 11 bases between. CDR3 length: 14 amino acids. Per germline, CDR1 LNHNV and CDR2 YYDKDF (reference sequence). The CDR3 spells CATSRFGKSTEAFF. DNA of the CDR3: TGTGCCACCAGCAGATTCGGAAAGAGCACTGAAGCTTTCTTT.

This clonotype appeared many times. CDR3 bases: TGCAGCGTCCGTACGTCCTACGAGCAGTACTTC. Its translation: CSVRTSYEQYF. This chain connects TRBV29-1 to TRBJ2-7; D is unresolved. Germline V lookup: CDR1 SQVTM, CDR2 ANQGSEA. The CDR3 length is 11 residues. V dropped 6 bases and J dropped 1 base, with 7 bases sitting between them.

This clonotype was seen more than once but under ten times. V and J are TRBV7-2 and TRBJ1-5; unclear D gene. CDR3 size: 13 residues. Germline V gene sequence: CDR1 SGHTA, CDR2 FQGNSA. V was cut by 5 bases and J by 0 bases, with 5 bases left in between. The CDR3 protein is CASSPYSNQPQHF. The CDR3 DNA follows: TGTGCCAGCAGCCCGTATAGCAATCAGCCCCAGCATTTT.

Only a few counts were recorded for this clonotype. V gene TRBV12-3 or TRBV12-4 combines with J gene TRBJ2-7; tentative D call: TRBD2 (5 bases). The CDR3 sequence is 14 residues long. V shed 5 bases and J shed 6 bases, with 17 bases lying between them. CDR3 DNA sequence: TGTGCCAGCAGTGCTCAGCGGAAATCGGGCGAGCAGTACTTC. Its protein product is CASSAQRKSGEQYF.

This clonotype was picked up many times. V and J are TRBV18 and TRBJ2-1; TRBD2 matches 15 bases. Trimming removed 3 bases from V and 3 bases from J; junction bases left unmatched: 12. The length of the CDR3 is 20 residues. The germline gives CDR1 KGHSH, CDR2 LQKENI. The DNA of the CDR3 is TGTGCCAGCTCACCGCGGGGACTAGCGGGAGGCAGACCTTACTACAATGAGCAGTTCTTC. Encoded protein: CASSPRGLAGGRPYYNEQFF.

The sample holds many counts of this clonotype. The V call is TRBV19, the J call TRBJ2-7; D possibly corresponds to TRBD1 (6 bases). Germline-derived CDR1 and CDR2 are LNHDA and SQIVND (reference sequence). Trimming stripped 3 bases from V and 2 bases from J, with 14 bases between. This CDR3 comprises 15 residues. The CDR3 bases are TGTGCCAGTAGTATCGGTGGACAGTCTCCCTACGAGCAGTACTTC. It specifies CASSIGGQSPYEQYF.

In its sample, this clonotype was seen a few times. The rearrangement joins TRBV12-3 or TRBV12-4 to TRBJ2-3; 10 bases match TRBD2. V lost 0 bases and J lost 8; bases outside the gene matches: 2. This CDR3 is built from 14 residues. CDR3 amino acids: CASSLASGRVTQYF. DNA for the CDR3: TGTGCCAGCAGTTTAGCAAGCGGGAGGGTTACGCAGTATTTT.

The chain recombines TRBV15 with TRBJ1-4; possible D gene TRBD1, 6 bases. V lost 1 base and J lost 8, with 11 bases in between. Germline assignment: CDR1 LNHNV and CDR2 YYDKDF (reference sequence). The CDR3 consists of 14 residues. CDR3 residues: CATSRAAGAEKLFF. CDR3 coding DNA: TGTGCCACCAGCAGAGCAGCAGGGGCGGAAAAACTGTTTTTT.

The CDR3 reads CASSGESSYNSPLHF. The CDR3 nucleotides are TGTGCCAGCAGCGGAGAGAGCTCCTATAATTCACCCCTCCACTTT. V is TRBV7-2 and J is TRBJ1-6; no clear D gene. The germline V gene encodes CDR1 SGHTA and CDR2 FQGNSA. CDR3 length: 15 residues. V was shortened by 5 bases and J by 0 bases, with 8 bases between the two germline ends.

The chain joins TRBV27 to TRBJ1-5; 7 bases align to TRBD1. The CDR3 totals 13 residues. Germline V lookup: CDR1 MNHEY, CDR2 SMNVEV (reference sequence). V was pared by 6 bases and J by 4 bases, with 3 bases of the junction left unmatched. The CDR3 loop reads CASRGQPNQPQHF. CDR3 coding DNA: TGTGCCAGCAGGGGACAGCCGAATCAGCCCCAGCATTTT.

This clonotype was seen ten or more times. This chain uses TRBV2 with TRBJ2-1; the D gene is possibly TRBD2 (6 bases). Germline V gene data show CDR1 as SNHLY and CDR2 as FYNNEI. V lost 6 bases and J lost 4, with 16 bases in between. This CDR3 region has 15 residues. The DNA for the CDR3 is TGTGCCAGCAGCCCCCAGGCGGGAAGTTACAATGAGCAGTTCTTC. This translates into CASSPQAGSYNEQFF.

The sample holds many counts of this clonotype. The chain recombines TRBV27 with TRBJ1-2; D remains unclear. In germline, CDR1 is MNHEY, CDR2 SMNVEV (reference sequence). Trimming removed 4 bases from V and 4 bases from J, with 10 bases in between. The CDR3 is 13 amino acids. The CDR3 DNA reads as TGTGCCAGCAGTTCATCCCGAGCCTATGGCTACACCTTC. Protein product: CASSSSRAYGYTF.

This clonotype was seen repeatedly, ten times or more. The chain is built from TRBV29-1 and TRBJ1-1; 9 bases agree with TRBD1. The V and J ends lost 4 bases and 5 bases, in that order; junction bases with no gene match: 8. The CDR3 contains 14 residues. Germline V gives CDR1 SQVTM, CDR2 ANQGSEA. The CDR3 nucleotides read TGCAGCGTTGCGAGGGACAGGGTGGAAACTGAAGCTTTCTTT. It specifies CSVARDRVETEAFF.

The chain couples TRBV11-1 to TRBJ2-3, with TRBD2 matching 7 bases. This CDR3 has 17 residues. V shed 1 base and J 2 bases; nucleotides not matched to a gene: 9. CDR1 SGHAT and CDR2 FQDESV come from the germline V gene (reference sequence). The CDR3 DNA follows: TGTGCCAGCAGCTTAGAGTCCCCGGGACTACCCACAGATACGCAGTATTTT. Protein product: CASSLESPGLPTDTQYF.

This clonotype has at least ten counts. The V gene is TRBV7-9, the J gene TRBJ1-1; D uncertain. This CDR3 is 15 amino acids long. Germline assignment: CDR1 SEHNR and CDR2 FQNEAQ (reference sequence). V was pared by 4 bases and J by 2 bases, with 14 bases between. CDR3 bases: TGTGCCAGCAGCTCGTTGTCGAACAGTAACACTGAAGCTTTCTTT. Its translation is CASSSLSNSNTEAFF.

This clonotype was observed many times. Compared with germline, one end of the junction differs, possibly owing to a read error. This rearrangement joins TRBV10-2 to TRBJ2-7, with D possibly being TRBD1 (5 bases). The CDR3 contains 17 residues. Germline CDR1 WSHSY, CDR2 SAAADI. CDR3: CASSGADINLPSDEQYF. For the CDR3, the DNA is TGCGCCAGCAGTGGGGCGGACATCAATTTGCCCTCCGACGAGCAGTACTTC.

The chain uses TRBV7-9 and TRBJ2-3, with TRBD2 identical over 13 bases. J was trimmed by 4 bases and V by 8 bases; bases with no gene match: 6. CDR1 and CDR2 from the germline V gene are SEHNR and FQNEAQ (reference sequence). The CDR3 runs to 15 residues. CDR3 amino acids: CASGRTSGSADTQYF. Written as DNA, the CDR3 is TGTGCCAGCGGGCGGACTAGCGGGAGTGCAGATACGCAGTATTTT.

The CDR3 sequence: CASSLVVAYGYTF. CDR3 sequence (DNA): TGTGCCAGCAGCTTAGTGGTTGCCTATGGCTACACCTTC. This rearrangement joins TRBV6-2 or TRBV6-3 to TRBJ1-2; D gene uncertain. Germline V lookup: CDR1 MNHEY, CDR2 SVGEGT. V gave up 6 bases and J gave up 4 bases, with 12 bases separating them. This CDR3 is 13 amino acids long.

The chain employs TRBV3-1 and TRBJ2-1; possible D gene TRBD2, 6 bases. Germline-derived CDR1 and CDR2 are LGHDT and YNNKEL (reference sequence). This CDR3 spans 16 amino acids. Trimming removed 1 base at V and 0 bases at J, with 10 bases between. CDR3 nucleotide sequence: TGTGCCAGCAGCCAAGTCGCCGGGAGCTCCTACAATGAGCAGTTCTTC. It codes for CASSQVAGSSYNEQFF.

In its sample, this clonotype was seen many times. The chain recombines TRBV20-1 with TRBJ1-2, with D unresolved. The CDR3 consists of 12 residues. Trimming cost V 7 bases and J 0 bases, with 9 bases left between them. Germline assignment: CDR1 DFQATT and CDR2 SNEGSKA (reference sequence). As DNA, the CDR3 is TGCAGTGTCGGGTCCACTAACTATGGCTACACCTTC. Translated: CSVGSTNYGYTF.

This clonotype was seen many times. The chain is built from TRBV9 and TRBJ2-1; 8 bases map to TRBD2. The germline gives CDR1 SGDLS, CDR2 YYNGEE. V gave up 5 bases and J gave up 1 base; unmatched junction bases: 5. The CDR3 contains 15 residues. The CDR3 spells CASSKAGESYNEQFF. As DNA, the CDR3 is TGTGCCAGCAGTAAAGCGGGAGAGTCCTACAATGAGCAGTTCTTC. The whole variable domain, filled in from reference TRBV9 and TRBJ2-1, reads DSGVTQTPKHLITATGQRVTLRCSPRSGDLSVYWYQQSLDQGLQFLIQYYNGEERAKGNILERFSAQQFPDLHSELNLSSLELGDSALYFCASSKAGESYNEQFFGPGTRLTVL.

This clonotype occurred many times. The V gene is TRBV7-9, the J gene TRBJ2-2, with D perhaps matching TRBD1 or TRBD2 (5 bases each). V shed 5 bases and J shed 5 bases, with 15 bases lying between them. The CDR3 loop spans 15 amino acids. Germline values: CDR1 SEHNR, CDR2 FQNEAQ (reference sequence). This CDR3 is CASSALGAETGELFF. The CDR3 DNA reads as TGTGCCAGCAGCGCACTAGGGGCAGAGACCGGGGAGCTGTTTTTT. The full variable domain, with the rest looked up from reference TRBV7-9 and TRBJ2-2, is DTGVSQNPRHKITKRGQNVTFRCDPISEHNRLYWYRQTLGQGPEFLTYFQNEAQLEKSRLLSDRFSAERPKGSFSTLEIQRTEQGDSAMYLCASSALGAETGELFFGEGSRLTVL.

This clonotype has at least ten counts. CDR3 bases: TGTGCCAGCAGTAGCGGAGTTGGGGGCGGAGCCACTGAAGCTTTCTTT. Protein product: CASSSGVGGGATEAFF. The chain combines TRBV27 with TRBJ1-1; maybe TRBD1 (6 bases). V was shortened by 5 bases and J by 4 bases, with 20 bases between the two germline ends. This CDR3 region has 16 residues. Germline assignment: CDR1 MNHEY and CDR2 SMNVEV (reference sequence).

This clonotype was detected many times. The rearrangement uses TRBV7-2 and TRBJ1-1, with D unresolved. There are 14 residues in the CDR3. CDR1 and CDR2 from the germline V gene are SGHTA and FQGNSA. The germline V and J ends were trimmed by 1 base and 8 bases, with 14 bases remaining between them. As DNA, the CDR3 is TGTGCCAGCAGCTTAGACGGTCTGCCCAGGGAAGCTTTCTTT. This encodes CASSLDGLPREAFF.

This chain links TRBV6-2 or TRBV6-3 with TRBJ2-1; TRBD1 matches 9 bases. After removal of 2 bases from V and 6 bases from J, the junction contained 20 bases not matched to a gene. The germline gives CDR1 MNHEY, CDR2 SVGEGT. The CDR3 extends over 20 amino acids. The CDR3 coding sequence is TGTGCCAGCAGTTACAGGGGGATAGTGGGACAGGGACGAGGTAGCAATGAGCAGTTCTTC. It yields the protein CASSYRGIVGQGRGSNEQFF.

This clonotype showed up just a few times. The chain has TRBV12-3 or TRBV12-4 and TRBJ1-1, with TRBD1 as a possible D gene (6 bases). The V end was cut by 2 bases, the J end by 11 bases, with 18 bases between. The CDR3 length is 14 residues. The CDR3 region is CASSLLIQGSLAFF. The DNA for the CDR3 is TGTGCCAGCAGTTTATTAATTCAGGGGTCTCTCGCTTTCTTT.